This TCR beta chain appears in the sequencing data of a study of cytomegalovirus exposure and HLA in healthy donors. With 60 Vbeta and 13 Jbeta primers, the PCR was carried out. Generated by immunoSEQ multiplex PCR, the TCRdb table keeps only in-frame clones and is missing some. The table shows more than 95,000 clones, with around 73% occurring only once. V was clipped by 5 bases and J by 3 bases, with 10 bases between them. Germline loops: CDR1 SGHAT, CDR2 FQNNGV. This CDR3 spans 13 amino acids. The sample consisted of PBMCs. The chain employs TRBV11-2 and TRBJ2-5; no clear D. This receptor was identified in a man aged 30 to 45 in good health and CMV-seronegative. In DNA, the CDR3 is TGTGCCAGCAGCCCCGGTCGAAAAGAGACCCAGTACTTC. Its protein product is CASSPGRKETQYF.